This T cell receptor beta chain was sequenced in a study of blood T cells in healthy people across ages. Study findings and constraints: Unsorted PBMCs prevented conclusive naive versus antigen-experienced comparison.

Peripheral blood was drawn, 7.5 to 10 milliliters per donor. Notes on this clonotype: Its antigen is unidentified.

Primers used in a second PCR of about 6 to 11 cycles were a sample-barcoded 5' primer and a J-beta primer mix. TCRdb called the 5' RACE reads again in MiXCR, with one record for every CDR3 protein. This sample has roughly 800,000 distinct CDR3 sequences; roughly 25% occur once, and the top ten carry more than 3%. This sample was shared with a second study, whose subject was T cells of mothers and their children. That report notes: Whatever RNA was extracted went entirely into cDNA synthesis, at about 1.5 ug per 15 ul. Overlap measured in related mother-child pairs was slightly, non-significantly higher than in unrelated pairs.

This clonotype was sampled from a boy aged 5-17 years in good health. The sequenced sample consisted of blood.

This CDR3 is CATSRGAGTGELFF. The CDR3 DNA reads as TGTGCCACCAGCAGAGGGGCAGGGACCGGGGAGCTGTTTTTT. The chain employs TRBV15 and TRBJ2-2, with a tentative D call TRBD1 (5 bases). Trimming cost V 1 base and J 5 bases, with 8 bases left between them. Germline lookup yields CDR1 LNHNV and CDR2 YYDKDF (reference sequence). The length of the CDR3 is 14 residues.